This T cell receptor beta chain was sequenced for a study of blood T cell repertoires in COVID-19. Study at large: COVID-19 samples from acute and convalescent phases originated in the United States, Italy and Spain. Sources were T cells, B-cell-depleted T cells, or PBMCs; the material itself was cDNA or gDNA.

The CDR3 runs to 13 residues. Trimming pared 5 bases from V and 4 bases from J, leaving 11 bases between. CDR1 is MNHEY, CDR2 SVGEGT, per germline. Source study methods: By means of reference gene primer amplification, nucleated cell counts were estimated. Using immunoSEQ multiplex PCR, the repertoire was profiled, and TCRdb retains in-frame clones only, with some absent. V and J calls and clone size are given by that table; D and trimming were obtained from the DNA. Of around 220,000 clones listed, 82% are singletons. This TCR came from a woman older than 75 with active or convalescent COVID-19. Input material: peripheral blood. J is TRBJ1-1 and V is TRBV6-2 or TRBV6-3; a possible D gene is TRBD1 (5 bases). The CDR3 protein is CASSVLGGTEAFF. The CDR3 region has the DNA TGTGCCAGCAGTGTCCTCGGGGGCACTGAAGCTTTCTTT.